The T cell receptor (beta chain) under discussion was sequenced for a study of T cells in Graves' hyperthyroidism and ophthalmopathy. Study results and limitations: Most thyroid clonotypes with frequency above 0.001 were detected in blood. Researchers report that a 13 V-J model separated ophthalmopathy from stable hyperthyroidism.

The investigators amplified TCR beta CDR3 regions from RNA transcripts. The HTBI primer set drove a first-round RT-PCR of the TCR CDR3. TCRdb called the multiplex PCR reads again in MiXCR, with one record for every CDR3 protein. The sample contains 300,000 to 350,000 distinct CDR3 sequences, around a sixth of which appear only once. This clonotype was observed many times. What it binds is not known. Losses at the gene ends were 0 bases for V and 1 base for J; bases not matched to a gene: 2. The germline V gene encodes CDR1 SGHRS and CDR2 YFSETQ. CDR3 length: 15 residues. The sequence was collected from a woman aged 45-65 years with Graves' hyperthyroidism. This chain links TRBV5-1 with TRBJ1-2; 8 nucleotides align to TRBD1. Sample: blood. CDR3 nucleotides: TGCGCCAGCAGCTTGGGGGACAGGCATAACTATGGCTACACCTTC. This gives the protein CASSLGDRHNYGYTF.